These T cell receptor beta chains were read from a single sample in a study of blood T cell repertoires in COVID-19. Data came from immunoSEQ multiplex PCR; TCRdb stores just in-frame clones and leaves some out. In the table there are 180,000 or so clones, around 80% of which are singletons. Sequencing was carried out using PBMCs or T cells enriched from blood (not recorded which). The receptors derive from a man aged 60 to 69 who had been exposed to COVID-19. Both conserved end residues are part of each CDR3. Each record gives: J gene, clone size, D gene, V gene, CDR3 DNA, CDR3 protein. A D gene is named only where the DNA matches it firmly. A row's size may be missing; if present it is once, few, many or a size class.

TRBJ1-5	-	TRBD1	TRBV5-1	TGCGCCAGCAGCTTGGACGGGACAGCGCATCAGCCCCAGCATTTT	CASSLDGTAHQPQHF
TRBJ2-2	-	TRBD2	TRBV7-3	TGTGCCAGCAGCGTGACGAGCGGGAGGGCGAGCACCGGGGAGCTGTTTTTT	CASSVTSGRASTGELFF
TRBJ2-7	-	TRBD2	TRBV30	TGTGCCTGGAGGGGGGGGATCATCAGCCCTAGAGAGCAGTACTTC	CAWRGGIISPREQYF
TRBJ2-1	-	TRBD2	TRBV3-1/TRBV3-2	TGTGCCAGCAGCTCGGGACTAGCGGGTTACAATGAGCAGTTCTTC	CASSSGLAGYNEQFF
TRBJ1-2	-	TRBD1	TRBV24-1	TGTGCCACCCGTCGGGGGACAGGGGGCTACACCTTC	CATRRGTGGYTF
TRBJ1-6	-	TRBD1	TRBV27	TGTGCCAGCAGCTTCGGAAGGACAGGGAATAATTCACCCCTCCACTTT	CASSFGRTGNNSPLHF
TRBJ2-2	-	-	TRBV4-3	TGCGCCAGCAGCCAGCGGGGCGAAGGTACCGGGGAGCTGTTTTTT	CASSQRGEGTGELFF
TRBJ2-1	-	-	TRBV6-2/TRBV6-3	TGTGCCAGCAGTTACCGACGGGAGTTCTACAATGAGCAGTTCTTC	CASSYRREFYNEQFF
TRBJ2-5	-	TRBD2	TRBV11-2	TGTGCCAGCAGGGCCGGGACTAGCAGAGAGACCCAGTACTTC	CASRAGTSRETQYF
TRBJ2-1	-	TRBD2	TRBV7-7	TGTGCCAGCAGCCCCCTTAGCGGGAGTCCGTTCTTC	CASSPLSGSPFF
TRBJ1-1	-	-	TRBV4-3	TGCGCCAGCAGCCAAGATCGGGGGACTGAAGCTTTCTTT	CASSQDRGTEAFF
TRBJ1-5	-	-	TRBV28	TGTGCCAGCAGTTTGACTGGGTCGCAGCAGCCCCAGCATTTT	CASSLTGSQQPQHF
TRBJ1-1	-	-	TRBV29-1	TGCAGCGTTGAAGCTGGCAGGGGTGGGCCCACTGAAGCTTTCTTT	CSVEAGRGGPTEAFF
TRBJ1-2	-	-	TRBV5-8	TGTGCCAGCAGCTTGGGAGTAAGGGGTGGAATCGGCTACACCTTC	CASSLGVRGGIGYTF
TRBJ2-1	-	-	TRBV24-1	TGTGCCACCAGTGAGAAGGGACGCTTAGGGGGTGAGCAGTTCTTC	CATSEKGRLGGEQFF
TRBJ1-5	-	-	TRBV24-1	TGTGCCACGTCGAAGCGGGGTCCTAATCAGCCCCAGCATTTT	CATSKRGPNQPQHF
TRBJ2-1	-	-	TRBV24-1	TGTGCCACCAGTGATACGGGTTTCGGTGAGCAGTTCTTC	CATSDTGFGEQFF
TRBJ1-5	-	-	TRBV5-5	TGTGCCAGCACCTATGCCCCAGGGGTACCTCAGCCCCAGCATTTT	CASTYAPGVPQPQHF
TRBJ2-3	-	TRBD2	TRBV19	TGTGCCAGTAGTTACGTAGCGGGAGCTGCCACAGATACGCAGTATTTT	CASSYVAGAATDTQYF
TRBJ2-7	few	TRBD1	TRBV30	TGTGCCTGGAGCGCGGACAGGGGCTCCTACGAGCAGTACTTC	CAWSADRGSYEQYF
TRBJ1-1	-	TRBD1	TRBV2	TGTGCCAGCAGGGGGACAGGGGTCTATAAGGCTTTCTTT	CASRGTGVYKAFF
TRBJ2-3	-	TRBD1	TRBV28	TGTGCCAGCAGTGTCGGGACAGGGGGCGGGACAGATACGCAGTATTTT	CASSVGTGGGTDTQYF
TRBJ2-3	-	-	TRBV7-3	TGTGCCAGCAGTAGGGGACTGCTTTTAGGTACGCAGTATTTT	CASSRGLLLGTQYF
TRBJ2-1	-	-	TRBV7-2	TGTGCCAGCAGCTTTTCGTCTTCAGGTGAGCAGTTCTTC	CASSFSSSGEQFF
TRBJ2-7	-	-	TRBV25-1	TGTGCCAGCAGTGACACGGGACTCAAATTCTCCTACGAGCAGTACTTC	CASSDTGLKFSYEQYF
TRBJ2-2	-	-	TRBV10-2	TGCGCCAGCAGTGAGTCTGGAGGGGCGGTCGGGGAGCTGTTTTTT	CASSESGGAVGELFF
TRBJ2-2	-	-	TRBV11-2	TGTGCCAGCAGCTTACTCTTCACCGGGGAGCTGTTTTTT	CASSLLFTGELFF
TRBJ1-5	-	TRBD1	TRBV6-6	TGTGCCAGCAGGACAGGGGACTTTAGCAATCAGCCCCAGCATTTT	CASRTGDFSNQPQHF
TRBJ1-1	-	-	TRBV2	TGTGCCAGCAGCCCGGAGGGCCTCTTGAACACTGAAGCTTTCTTT	CASSPEGLLNTEAFF
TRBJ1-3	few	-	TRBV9	TGTGCCAGCAGCGTGTCAGGGGTTGAAAACACCATATATTTT	CASSVSGVENTIYF
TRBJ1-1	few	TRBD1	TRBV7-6	TGTGCCAGCAGCTTCGGGGACAGGGGCTCTGAAGCTTTCTTT	CASSFGDRGSEAFF
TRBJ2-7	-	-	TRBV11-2	TGTGCCAGCAGCTTAGATCCGTTTTACGAGCAGTACTTC	CASSLDPFYEQYF
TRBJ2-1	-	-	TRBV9	TGTGCCAGCAGCGTAGTAGGGCAGAGCGGTAATGAGCAGTTCTTC	CASSVVGQSGNEQFF
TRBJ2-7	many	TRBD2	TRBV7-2	TGTGCCAGCAGCCCGATCGGACTAGCGGGAACTCCCTACGAGCAGTACTTC	CASSPIGLAGTPYEQYF
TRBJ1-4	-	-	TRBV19	TGTGCCAGTAGTCTCAGACGGGCAGGGAATGAAAAACTGTTTTTT	CASSLRRAGNEKLFF
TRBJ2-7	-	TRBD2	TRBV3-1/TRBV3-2	TGTGCCAGCAGCCAATCCCCCCCTATCTCAGTGGGTAGCGGGGGTAGGTACGAGCAGTACTTC	CASSQSPPISVGSGGRYEQYF
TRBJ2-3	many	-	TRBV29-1	TGCAGCGTCCACTTAGGCACAGATACGCAGTATTTT	CSVHLGTDTQYF
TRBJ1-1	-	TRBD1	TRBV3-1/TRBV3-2	TGTGCCAGCAGCCGGATAGGGACAGGGCGGGCTTTCTTT	CASSRIGTGRAFF
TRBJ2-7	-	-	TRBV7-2	TGTGCCAGCAGCTTAGAACAGGGTTTCTACGAGCAGTACTTC	CASSLEQGFYEQYF
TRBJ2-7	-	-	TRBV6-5	TGTGCCAGCAGTTATACGGCGGGAAGCTCCTACGAGCAGTACTTC	CASSYTAGSSYEQYF
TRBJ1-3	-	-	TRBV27	TGTGCCAGCGGATTCCGGGACATTCAAGGAGGAAACACCATATATTTT	CASGFRDIQGGNTIYF
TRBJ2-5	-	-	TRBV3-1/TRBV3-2	TGTGCCAGCAGCCAAGTGAGGGTTAGGGAGACCCAGTACTTC	CASSQVRVRETQYF
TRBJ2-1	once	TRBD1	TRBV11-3	TGTGCCAGCAGCTCGGGACAGGTACGTCCCTACAATGAGCAGTTCTTC	CASSSGQVRPYNEQFF